Included here is one TCR beta chain sequence, with context. This sample is drawn from a study of cytomegalovirus exposure and HLA in healthy donors. The CDR3 length is 15 residues. V lost 5 bases to trimming and J lost 1 base, with 11 bases between them. The germline CDR1 and CDR2 sequences are PRHDT and FYEKMQ (reference sequence). Profiling relied on immunoSEQ multiplex PCR, and the TCRdb table lists in-frame clones only, not all of them. The sample lists approximately 99,000 clones, under 85% occurring once. The clonotype originates from a woman between 18 and 29 years old in good health and CMV-seronegative. Sequenced input: PBMCs. The gene calls are TRBV13 and TRBJ1-4; D is perhaps TRBD1 (5 bases). The DNA for the CDR3 is TGTGCCAGCAGCCGCCGGGGGGTAACTAATGAAAAACTGTTTTTT. Its translation: CASSRRGVTNEKLFF.